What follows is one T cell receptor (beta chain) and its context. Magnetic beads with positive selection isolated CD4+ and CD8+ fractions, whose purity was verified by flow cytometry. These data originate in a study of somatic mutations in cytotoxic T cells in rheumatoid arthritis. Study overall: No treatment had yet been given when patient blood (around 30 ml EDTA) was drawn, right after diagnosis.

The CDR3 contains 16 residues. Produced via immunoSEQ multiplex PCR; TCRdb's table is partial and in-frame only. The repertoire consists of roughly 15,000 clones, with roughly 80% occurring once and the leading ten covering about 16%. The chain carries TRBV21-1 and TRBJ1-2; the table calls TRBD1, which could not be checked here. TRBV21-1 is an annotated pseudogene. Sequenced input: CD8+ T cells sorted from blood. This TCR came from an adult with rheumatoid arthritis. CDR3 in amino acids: CASSKAVYRALCGYTF. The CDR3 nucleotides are TGTGCCAGCAGCAAAGCGGTATACAGGGCTCTTTGTGGCTACACCTTC.